The sequence of this T cell receptor beta chain was determined in a study of T-cell reconstitution after alpha-beta-depleted transplantation in children. For TCRbeta, the library was prepared with unique molecular identifiers. TCRdb re-analysed the PCR reads in MiXCR, keeping a single row per CDR3 protein. The data hold over 400,000 distinct CDR3 sequences, with approximately 12% observed a single time. This CDR3 comprises 14 residues. CDR1 is SGHRS, CDR2 YFSETQ, per germline. Between the trimmed V and J ends, which lost 0 bases and 5 bases, there was a span of 12 bases. This clonotype appeared a few times.

The V gene is TRBV5-1, the J gene TRBJ2-7; D may be TRBD1 (5 bases). The receptor comes from a human donor who donated a stem cell graft to a child with combined immunodeficiency. This specimen was PBMCs from the stem cell graft donor, taken from the stem cell graft. The CDR3 here is CASSLGVGPNEQYF. CDR3 nucleotide sequence: TGCGCCAGCAGCTTGGGCGTGGGGCCCAACGAGCAGTACTTC.